Listed here are 29 T cell receptor beta chains from one sample, sequenced in a study of control samples from healthy donors and cancer patients. Method: immunoSEQ multiplex PCR; TCRdb's copy keeps in-frame clones and lacks some. This table holds 150,000 to 200,000 clones, 80% to 95% found once. Source material: blood. These receptors all come from a woman between 40 and 55 years old in good health.

The V gene is TRBV4-1, the J gene TRBJ2-7, with 7 bases lining up with TRBD1. This CDR3 comprises 16 residues. CDR1 is MGHRA and CDR2 is YSYEKL in the germline V gene. V was pared by 3 bases and J by 1 base, with 9 bases of the junction left unmatched. The CDR3 DNA follows: TGCGCCAGCAGCCAGAGGGGGCAGGGAAGGTCCTACGAGCAGTACTTC. It yields the protein CASSQRGQGRSYEQYF.

This chain uses TRBV3-1 (or the pseudogene TRBV3-2) with TRBJ2-5, with D maybe TRBD1 (5 bases). This CDR3 has 16 residues. Germline values: CDR1 LGHDT, CDR2 YNNKEL (reference sequence). Trimming removed 4 bases from V and 4 bases from J, with 19 bases in between. The CDR3 loop reads CASSPFDSPVGETQYF. The DNA for the CDR3 is TGTGCCAGCAGCCCCTTCGACAGTCCGGTAGGAGAGACCCAGTACTTC.

V usage is TRBV4-1 and J usage is TRBJ1-2, with D perhaps TRBD1 (5 bases). The CDR3 is 15 amino acids. The ends were cut back, 4 bases at V and 1 base at J, with 13 bases in the middle. The germline V gene encodes CDR1 MGHRA and CDR2 YSYEKL. In DNA, the CDR3 is TGCGCCAGCAGCCGAATGTCAGGGCTTAACTATGGCTACACCTTC. It specifies CASSRMSGLNYGYTF.

This chain links TRBV14 with TRBJ1-1; a possible D gene is TRBD1 (5 bases). V was clipped by 3 bases and J by 11 bases, with 13 bases between them. The CDR3 is made up of 12 amino acids. The V gene's germline CDR1 is SGHDN and CDR2 FVKESK. CDR3 DNA: TGTGCCAGCAGCCACCAGGGAAACAGGGCTTTCTTT. This translates into CASSHQGNRAFF.

The chain joins TRBV15 to TRBJ1-5, with D tentatively TRBD1 (5 bases). The length of the CDR3 is 14 residues. Germline CDR1 LNHNV, CDR2 YYDKDF (reference sequence). Trimming pared 1 base from V and 6 bases from J, leaving 10 bases between. In DNA, the CDR3 is TGTGCCACCAGCAGAGGGGGGTCTGGTCAGCCCCAGCATTTT. This gives the protein CATSRGGSGQPQHF.

The chain has TRBV10-3 and TRBJ1-2, with D hard to call. The V gene's germline CDR1 is ENHRY and CDR2 SYGVKD. V shed 5 bases and J shed 2 bases, with 15 bases lying between them. The CDR3 contains 15 residues. The CDR3 DNA reads as TGTGCCATCAGTTCGGAGGTACAATCGAACTATGGCTACACCTTC. Amino acids: CAISSEVQSNYGYTF.

The gene calls are TRBV28 and TRBJ1-3, with TRBD1 as a possible D gene (6 bases). The germline CDR1 and CDR2 sequences are MDHEN and SYDVKM. This CDR3 region has 17 residues. V lost 7 bases and J lost 0, with 19 bases in between. CDR3 in amino acids: CASIDWGQPISGNTIYF. The CDR3, as DNA: TGTGCCAGCATCGACTGGGGGCAGCCGATCTCTGGAAACACCATATATTTT.

This chain uses TRBV5-4 with TRBJ2-5; D is undetermined. The CDR3 covers 13 residues. CDR1 is SGHNT and CDR2 is YYREEE in the germline V gene (reference sequence). V was trimmed by 6 bases and J by 4 bases, leaving 13 bases between them. The CDR3 region is CASTPPGRETQYF. CDR3 nucleotides: TGTGCCAGCACCCCGCCCGGGCGAGAGACCCAGTACTTC.

The genes are TRBV7-9 and TRBJ2-2, with TRBD2 matching over 7 bases. V lost 5 bases, J lost 6 bases, and 3 bases stayed unmatched. The germline CDR1 and CDR2 sequences are SEHNR and FQNEAQ (reference sequence). The CDR3 consists of 13 residues. CDR3 region: CASSPRGAGELFF. CDR3 in DNA: TGTGCCAGCAGCCCCCGGGGGGCCGGGGAGCTGTTTTTT. Full variable domain (outside the CDR3, taken from reference TRBV7-9 and TRBJ2-2): DTGVSQNPRHKITKRGQNVTFRCDPISEHNRLYWYRQTLGQGPEFLTYFQNEAQLEKSRLLSDRFSAERPKGSFSTLEIQRTEQGDSAMYLCASSPRGAGELFFGEGSRLTVL.

The CDR3, as DNA: TGCGCCAGCAGCCAAAACAGGGGAACTGAAGCTTTCTTT. This gives the protein CASSQNRGTEAFF. This chain uses TRBV5-1 with TRBJ1-1; 7 bases agree with TRBD1. Germline CDR1 and CDR2: SGHRS and YFSETQ. V dropped 4 bases and J dropped 5; count of bases not matched to a gene: 5. The CDR3 is made up of 13 amino acids.

The chain links TRBV11-2 to TRBJ2-5, with D maybe TRBD2 (6 bases). CDR3 length: 13 residues. Germline V gives CDR1 SGHAT, CDR2 FQNNGV. Deletions cut 3 bases from V and 3 bases from J, with 8 bases between. In DNA form, the CDR3 reads TGTGCCAGCAGCTTTTGGGGGGAAGAGACCCAGTACTTC. Amino acids: CASSFWGEETQYF.

Turning to this clone: Distinct nucleotide sequences in the sample also encode this CDR3. The J gene is TRBJ2-2, the V gene TRBV3-1 (or the pseudogene TRBV3-2); no clear D. Germline assignment: CDR1 LGHDT and CDR2 YNNKEL (reference sequence). The CDR3 spans 12 residues. Trimming removed 1 base at V and 6 bases at J, with 3 bases between. CDR3 nucleotides: TGTGCCAGCAGCCAAGGGGCCGGGGAGCTGTTTTTT. It yields the protein CASSQGAGELFF.

This chain joins TRBV5-1 and TRBJ2-3; D is unresolved. With 2 bases removed from V and 3 bases from J, the gap between germline ends came to 13 bases. The CDR3 runs 15 residues. Germline V gene sequence: CDR1 SGHRS, CDR2 YFSETQ. CDR3 residues: CASSLGRTITDTQYF. CDR3 nucleotide sequence: TGCGCCAGCAGCTTAGGCCGGACCATAACAGATACGCAGTATTTT.

V and J are TRBV6-2 or TRBV6-3 and TRBJ2-3; D may be TRBD1 (6 bases). Germline CDR1 MNHEY, CDR2 SVGEGT. The CDR3 is 15 residues long. The germline V and J ends were trimmed by 0 bases and 4 bases, with 11 bases remaining between them. This CDR3 is CASSYSGQRPDTQYF. The CDR3 DNA reads as TGTGCCAGCAGTTACTCCGGACAGAGGCCAGATACGCAGTATTTT.

The gene calls are TRBV11-2 and TRBJ2-3; 10 bases align to TRBD2. Germline trimming cut 0 bases from V and 7 bases from J; bases unmatched to any gene: 7. Germline assignment: CDR1 SGHAT and CDR2 FQNNGV. The CDR3 runs 16 residues. CDR3 residues: CASSLEVLAGEHTQYF. The CDR3 DNA reads as TGTGCCAGCAGCTTAGAAGTCCTAGCGGGGGAACATACGCAGTATTTT.

This sequence joins TRBV7-2 and TRBJ2-3; tentative D call: TRBD2 (6 bases). CDR1 SGHTA and CDR2 FQGNSA come from the germline V gene. V shed 5 bases and J shed 5 bases, with 17 bases lying between them. The CDR3 length is 15 residues. Here the CDR3 DNA reads TGTGCCAGCAGCGTGGGACTCACCGGGGGAGATACGCAGTATTTT. Protein sequence: CASSVGLTGGDTQYF.

The J gene is TRBJ1-5, the V gene TRBV10-3; 7 bases line up with TRBD1. The CDR3 runs 14 residues. The V gene end was trimmed by 3 bases and the J gene end by 7 bases; junction bases not matched to a gene: 6. CDR1 ENHRY and CDR2 SYGVKD come from the germline V gene. The CDR3 DNA follows: TGTGCCATCAGTGAAAGGCAGGGGGTGCAGCCCCAGCATTTT. It specifies CAISERQGVQPQHF.

The rearrangement uses TRBV5-6 and TRBJ1-1, with D maybe TRBD1 (5 bases). Germline V gene data show CDR1 as SGHDT and CDR2 as YYEEEE. The V end was cut by 4 bases, the J end by 7 bases, with 11 bases between. The CDR3 is 12 residues long. The CDR3 reads CASSLPGYEAFF. The CDR3 nucleotides are TGTGCCAGCAGCCTACCAGGGTATGAAGCTTTCTTT.

This chain links TRBV27 with TRBJ1-5; 7 bases align to TRBD1. V lost 4 bases and J lost 1; bases outside the gene matches: 4. Germline V gene lookup returns CDR1 MNHEY and CDR2 SMNVEV (reference sequence). The CDR3 contains 15 residues. Here the CDR3 DNA reads TGTGCCAGCAGTTCAGGGGGGGTGAGCAATCAGCCCCAGCATTTT. Its translation: CASSSGGVSNQPQHF.

For the CDR3, the DNA is TGTGCCAGCATGGTAGCGGGGCGAGAGCAGTTCTTC. Encoded protein: CASMVAGREQFF. The chain carries TRBV6-5 and TRBJ2-1, with 8 bases identical to TRBD2. The CDR3 has 12 amino acids. Trimming cost V 7 bases and J 10 bases; bases outside gene matches: 6. The germline V gene has CDR1 MNHEY and CDR2 SVGAGI.

The V gene is TRBV5-1, the J gene TRBJ1-2, with D perhaps matching TRBD1 (5 bases). V was trimmed by 0 bases and J by 4 bases, leaving 7 bases between them. The CDR3 covers 13 residues. Germline CDR1 is SGHRS and CDR2 is YFSETQ. CDR3 in amino acids: CASSLDRSYGYTF. CDR3 nucleotide sequence: TGCGCCAGCAGCTTGGACAGGAGCTATGGCTACACCTTC.

Regarding this clone: This specimen includes other DNA sequences encoding the same CDR3. The genes are TRBV18 and TRBJ1-2; 7 bases are shared with TRBD1. Germline V lookup: CDR1 KGHSH, CDR2 LQKENI. Trimming at V came to 4 bases and at J to 3 bases, leaving 5 bases not matched to a gene. The CDR3 contains 14 residues. The CDR3 DNA reads TGTGCCAGCTCACTAACAGGGGTCGACTATGGCTACACCTTC. Encoded protein: CASSLTGVDYGYTF.

This clone was detected only a few times. This chain uses TRBV21-1 with TRBJ1-1. TRBV21-1 constitutes a pseudogene. CDR3 length: 10 residues. CDR3 in DNA: TGTGCCAGCAAAAGCACTGAAGCTTTCTTT. Amino acid sequence: CASKSTEAFF.

The chain recombines TRBV6-5 with TRBJ1-2; no reliable D call. V was cut by 6 bases and J by 4 bases, with 9 bases left in between. Germline lookup yields CDR1 MNHEY and CDR2 SVGAGI. The CDR3 runs to 12 residues. CDR3 residues: CASSYGGYGYTF. CDR3 DNA: TGTGCCAGCAGCTATGGTGGCTATGGCTACACCTTC.

The chain recombines TRBV7-8 with TRBJ1-3, with 8 bases lining up with TRBD1. J lost 8 bases, V lost 1 base, and 22 bases had no gene match. The CDR3 extends over 20 amino acids. The germline CDR1 and CDR2 sequences are SGHVS and FQNEAQ. CDR3 DNA: TGTGCCAGCAGCTTAGAGGGGACAGGAAACGTCGCCCGGCCCCAGGACACCATATATTTT. Translation gives CASSLEGTGNVARPQDTIYF. The entire variable domain, with the rest obtained from reference TRBV7-8 and TRBJ1-3, is as follows: GAGVSQSPRYKVAKRGQDVALRCDPISGHVSLFWYQQALGQGPEFLTYFQNEAQLDKSGLPSDRFFAERPEGSVSTLKIQRTQQEDSAVYLCASSLEGTGNVARPQDTIYFGEGSWLTVV.

This rearrangement joins TRBV19 to TRBJ1-5, with 7 positions matching TRBD1. The length of the CDR3 is 14 residues. Germline V gives CDR1 LNHDA, CDR2 SQIVND (reference sequence). V was pared by 3 bases and J by 2 bases, with 1 base of the junction left unmatched. The CDR3 DNA sequence: TGTGCCAGTAGTATTACAGGGGGCAATCAGCCCCAGCATTTT. This codes for CASSITGGNQPQHF. Filled out from reference TRBV19 and TRBJ1-5, the complete variable domain reads DGGITQSPKYLFRKEGQNVTLSCEQNLNHDAMYWYRQDPGQGLRLIYYSQIVNDFQKGDIAEGYSVSREKKESFPLTVTSAQKNPTAFYLCASSITGGNQPQHFGDGTRLSIL.

This clone was observed a few times. The rearrangement links TRBV4-1 to TRBJ2-1; the match to TRBD1 covers 7 bases. CDR3 length equals 15 residues. In germline, CDR1 is MGHRA, CDR2 YSYEKL. V dropped 0 bases and J dropped 6; count of bases not matched to a gene: 5. The CDR3 sequence is CASSQDDRVGNEQFF. CDR3 in DNA: TGCGCCAGCAGCCAAGATGACAGGGTGGGCAATGAGCAGTTCTTC.

The V call is TRBV5-1, the J call TRBJ2-1; 9 nucleotides align to TRBD2. Losses at the gene ends were 4 bases for V and 0 bases for J; bases not matched to a gene: 5. The CDR3 has 16 amino acids. Germline V lookup: CDR1 SGHRS, CDR2 YFSETQ. CDR3 bases: TGCGCCAGCAGCAGCGGGGGGACTAGCTCCTACAATGAGCAGTTCTTC. Its protein product is CASSSGGTSSYNEQFF. The whole variable domain, filled in from reference TRBV5-1 and TRBJ2-1, reads KAGVTQTPRYLIKTRGQQVTLSCSPISGHRSVSWYQQTPGQGLQFLFEYFSETQRNKGNFPGRFSGRQFSNSRSEMNVSTLELGDSALYLCASSSGGTSSYNEQFFGPGTRLTVL.

The V and J genes are TRBV27 and TRBJ1-4; D is perhaps TRBD1 (5 bases). Trimming shortened V by 3 bases and J by 4 bases, and 9 bases separated the two germline ends. The CDR3 has 14 amino acids. Germline assignment: CDR1 MNHEY and CDR2 SMNVEV (reference sequence). In nucleotides, the CDR3 is TGTGCCAGCAGTTTTACAGGAAGTAATGAAAAACTGTTTTTT. It yields the protein CASSFTGSNEKLFF.